This T cell receptor beta chain emerged from a study of OX40 agonist ivuxolimab in advanced cancers. Study-wide context: Patients received ivuxolimab, an agonistic anti-OX40 (CD134) antibody. Males comprised around four fifths of the group, whose mean age was around 62 years (range roughly 20 to 85).

The V gene end was trimmed by 8 bases and the J gene end by 7 bases; junction bases not matched to a gene: 15. Germline V gene sequence: CDR1 SEHNR, CDR2 FQNEAQ (reference sequence). The CDR3 totals 17 residues. TCRdb keeps only in-frame clones here, not all; method: immunoSEQ multiplex PCR. The sample has more than 45,000 clones; around 80% are singletons. The source is an adult with an advanced solid tumor such as melanoma, head and neck, liver or kidney cancer. The chain is built from TRBV7-9 and TRBJ2-3; 13 bases map to TRBD2. The sample consisted of CD4+ or CD8+ T cells sorted from blood, taken in a trial of the OX40 agonist ivuxolimab. CDR3 nucleotides: TGTGCCAGCTGGGTCCCTACTAGCGGGAGGGCCGCAAATACGCAGTATTTT. It encodes CASWVPTSGRAANTQYF.